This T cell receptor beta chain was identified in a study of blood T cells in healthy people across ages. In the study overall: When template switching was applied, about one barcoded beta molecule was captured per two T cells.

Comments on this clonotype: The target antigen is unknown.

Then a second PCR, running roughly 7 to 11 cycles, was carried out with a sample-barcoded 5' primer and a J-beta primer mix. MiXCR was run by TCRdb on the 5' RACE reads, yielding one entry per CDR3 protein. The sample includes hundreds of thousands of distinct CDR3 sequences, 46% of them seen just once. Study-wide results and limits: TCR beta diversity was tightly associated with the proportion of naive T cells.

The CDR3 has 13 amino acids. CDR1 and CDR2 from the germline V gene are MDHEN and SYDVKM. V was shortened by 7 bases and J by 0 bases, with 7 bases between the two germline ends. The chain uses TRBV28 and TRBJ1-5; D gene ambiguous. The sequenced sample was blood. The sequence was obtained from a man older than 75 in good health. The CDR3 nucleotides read TGTGCCAGCACGGTCAATAGCAATCAGCCCCAGCATTTT. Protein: CASTVNSNQPQHF.